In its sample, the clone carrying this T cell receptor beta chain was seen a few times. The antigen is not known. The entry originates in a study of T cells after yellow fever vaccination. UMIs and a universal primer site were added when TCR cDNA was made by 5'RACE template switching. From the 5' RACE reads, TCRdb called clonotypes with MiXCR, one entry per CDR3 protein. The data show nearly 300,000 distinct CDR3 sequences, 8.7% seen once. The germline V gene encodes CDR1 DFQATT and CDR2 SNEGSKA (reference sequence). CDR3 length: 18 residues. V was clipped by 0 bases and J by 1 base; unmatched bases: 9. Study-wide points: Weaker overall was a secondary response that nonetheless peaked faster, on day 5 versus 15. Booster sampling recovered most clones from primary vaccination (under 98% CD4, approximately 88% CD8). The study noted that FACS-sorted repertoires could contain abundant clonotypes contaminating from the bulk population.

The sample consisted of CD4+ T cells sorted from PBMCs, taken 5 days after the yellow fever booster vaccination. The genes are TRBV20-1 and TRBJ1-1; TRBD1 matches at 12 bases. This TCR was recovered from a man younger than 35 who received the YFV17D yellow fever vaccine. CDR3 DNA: TGCAGTGCTAGAGATCCCGGATGGGGACAGGGGGCGAACACTGAAGCTTTCTTT. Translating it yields CSARDPGWGQGANTEAFF.